Below are 29 T cell receptor beta chains sequenced from a single sample in a study of response to subunit inactivated influenza vaccine. MiXCR, run by TCRdb on the RT-PCR reads, gives a single entry per CDR3 protein. The sample comprises about 650,000 distinct CDR3 sequences, around 16% of which are singletons, and approximately 10% rests with the top ten. Here the sequenced sample was PBMCs from blood, taken 11 to 12 days after vaccination. The receptors come from a man in his fifties or sixties who received an inactivated influenza vaccine.

This rearrangement joins TRBV29-1 to TRBJ2-1, with 7 positions matching TRBD1. The CDR3 is made up of 17 amino acids. J was trimmed by 8 bases and V by 2 bases; bases with no gene match: 18. Germline CDR1 is SQVTM and CDR2 is ANQGSEA. The CDR3 sequence: CSVEPRGGRRRPDEQFF. The CDR3 DNA reads as TGCAGCGTTGAACCACGAGGGGGCAGGCGGAGGCCCGATGAGCAGTTCTTC.

This sequence joins TRBV29-1 and TRBJ1-5; D not resolved. From germline, CDR1 is SQVTM and CDR2 ANQGSEA. This CDR3 has 14 residues. V lost 4 bases and J 6 bases, leaving 16 bases between the germline ends. The CDR3 sequence: CSVGLRAWRQPQHF. The CDR3 DNA is TGCAGCGTTGGGTTGCGGGCTTGGCGTCAGCCCCAGCATTTT. Filled out from reference TRBV29-1 and TRBJ1-5, the complete variable domain reads SAVISQKPSRDICQRGTSLTIQCQVDSQVTMMFWYRQQPGQSLTLIATANQGSEATYESGFVIDKFPISRPNLTFSTLTVSNMSPEDSSIYLCSVGLRAWRQPQHFGDGTRLSIL.

The chain recombines TRBV20-1 with TRBJ2-7, with TRBD2 identical over 16 bases. The CDR3 loop spans 17 amino acids. Germline trimming cut 5 bases from V and 0 bases from J; bases unmatched to any gene: 7. Per the germline V gene, CDR1 is DFQATT and CDR2 is SNEGSKA (reference sequence). As DNA, the CDR3 is TGCAGTGCTGCGGGACTAGCGGGGGGGACGACCTCCTACGAGCAGTACTTC. This gives the protein CSAAGLAGGTTSYEQYF.

A few counts support this clonotype. The V and J genes are TRBV5-1 and TRBJ2-3; 13 bases fit TRBD2. V was pared by 1 base and J by 0 bases, with 5 bases of the junction left unmatched. The CDR3 has 18 residues. From germline, CDR1 is SGHRS and CDR2 YFSETQ. CDR3 nucleotide sequence: TGCGCCAGCAGCTTGACTGGGACTAGCGGGACTAGCACAGATACGCAGTATTTT. It specifies CASSLTGTSGTSTDTQYF.

This chain joins TRBV6-5 and TRBJ1-3; no clear D gene. Trimming removed 0 bases at V and 0 bases at J, with 6 bases between. CDR1 is MNHEY and CDR2 is SVGAGI in the germline V gene. The CDR3 consists of 15 residues. The CDR3 reads CASSYSSLSGNTIYF. In DNA, the CDR3 is TGTGCCAGCAGTTACTCGTCACTCTCTGGAAACACCATATATTTT.

This chain joins TRBV28 and TRBJ2-2; D uncertain. This CDR3 is built from 13 residues. The V end was cut by 5 bases, the J end by 4 bases, with 8 bases between. Germline V gene lookup returns CDR1 MDHEN and CDR2 SYDVKM. The CDR3: CASSVPVTGELFF. The CDR3 bases are TGTGCCAGCAGTGTCCCCGTCACCGGGGAGCTGTTTTTT. The full variable domain, its missing parts supplied by reference TRBV28 and TRBJ2-2, is DVKVTQSSRYLVKRTGEKVFLECVQDMDHENMFWYRQDPGLGLRLIYFSYDVKMKEKGDIPEGYSVSREKKERFSLILESASTNQTSMYLCASSVPVTGELFFGEGSRLTVL.

Only a few counts were recorded for this clonotype. The chain has TRBV6-1 and TRBJ2-1, with 7 positions matching TRBD1. CDR1 and CDR2 (germline): MNHNS, SASEGT. CDR3 length: 15 amino acids. Trimming at V came to 6 bases and at J to 1 base, leaving 6 bases not matched to a gene. The CDR3: CASRHTGDSYNEQFF. CDR3 bases: TGTGCCAGCAGACACACAGGGGATTCCTACAATGAGCAGTTCTTC.

This clonotype has a handful of counts. The V and J genes are TRBV7-2 and TRBJ2-1; TRBD2 matches 12 bases. The CDR3 runs to 16 residues. Trimming removed 0 bases from V and 10 bases from J; junction bases left unmatched: 7. Germline V gene sequence: CDR1 SGHTA, CDR2 FQGNSA. In DNA, the CDR3 is TGTGCCAGCAGCTTAGCCCGGACTAGCGGGACAAACGAGCAGTTCTTC. This translates into CASSLARTSGTNEQFF.

This chain uses TRBV4-2 with TRBJ2-2; D is ambiguous. There are 17 residues in the CDR3. CDR1 is LGHNA and CDR2 is YNFKEQ in the germline V gene. V lost 0 bases to trimming and J lost 6 bases, with 17 bases between them. CDR3 sequence reads: CASSQDITARSPGELFF. Here the CDR3 DNA reads TGTGCCAGCAGCCAAGATATAACGGCCCGCTCCCCCGGGGAGCTGTTTTTT.

The V gene is TRBV20-1, the J gene TRBJ1-6, with D hard to call. The CDR3 contains 14 residues. V was clipped by 0 bases and J by 6 bases, with 9 bases between them. Germline-derived CDR1 and CDR2 are DFQATT and SNEGSKA (reference sequence). CDR3 nucleotides: TGCAGTGCTAGAGACAGGATGACTAATTCACCCCTCCACTTT. Encoded protein: CSARDRMTNSPLHF.

This clonotype was picked up many times. The chain links TRBV7-2 to TRBJ2-1; D unresolved. Trimming cost V 3 bases and J 4 bases, with 10 bases left between them. Germline CDR1 reads SGHTA; CDR2 reads FQGNSA. This CDR3 comprises 14 residues. In nucleotides, the CDR3 is TGTGCCAGCAGCTTTGGTGGCTCTTACAATGAGCAGTTCTTC. It translates to CASSFGGSYNEQFF.

This clonotype was observed a handful of times. The rearrangement uses TRBV20-1 and TRBJ2-1; tentatively, D is TRBD1 or TRBD2 (5 bases each). CDR1 is DFQATT and CDR2 is SNEGSKA in the germline V gene (reference sequence). V lost 5 bases and J 9 bases, leaving 17 bases between the germline ends. The CDR3 runs 13 residues. CDR3: CSAFRDVVREQFF. CDR3 sequence (DNA): TGCAGTGCTTTCCGGGACGTGGTTCGTGAGCAGTTCTTC.

This sequence joins TRBV25-1 and TRBJ1-1; D gene unclear. CDR1 is MGHDK, CDR2 SYGVNS, per germline. V was shortened by 6 bases and J by 2 bases, with 16 bases between the two germline ends. The CDR3 contains 15 residues. The CDR3 loop is CASRQWAGTNTEAFF. DNA for the CDR3: TGTGCCAGCAGGCAATGGGCGGGCACCAACACTGAAGCTTTCTTT.

The J gene is TRBJ2-5, the V gene TRBV29-1; 9 nucleotides match TRBD2. Germline CDR1 reads SQVTM; CDR2 reads ANQGSEA. This CDR3 contains 14 residues. Trimming took 5 bases from V and 4 from J; bases not matched to a gene: 8. Here the CDR3 reads CSVRRTSVGETQYF. CDR3 in DNA: TGCAGCGTTCGACGGACTAGCGTGGGAGAGACCCAGTACTTC.

This chain links TRBV3-1 with TRBJ1-4; no clear D. Trimming stripped 0 bases from V and 8 bases from J, with 13 bases between. The CDR3 runs to 15 residues. Germline values: CDR1 LGHDT, CDR2 YNNKEL (reference sequence). CDR3 protein: CASSQDTRRVEKLFF. For the CDR3, the DNA is TGTGCCAGCAGCCAAGATACCAGGAGGGTAGAAAAACTGTTTTTT.

This rearrangement joins TRBV5-1 to TRBJ2-3; 11 nucleotides match TRBD2. CDR3 length: 16 amino acids. J lost 2 bases, V lost 0 bases, and 2 bases had no gene match. Germline lookup yields CDR1 SGHRS and CDR2 YFSETQ. CDR3 protein: CASSLGSGGATDTQYF. The CDR3 DNA follows: TGCGCCAGCAGCTTGGGTAGCGGGGGGGCCACAGATACGCAGTATTTT.

This clonotype has a handful of counts. The chain joins TRBV3-1 to TRBJ2-1; 8 nucleotides line up with TRBD2. With 1 base clipped from V and 4 bases from J, the junction kept 6 bases outside the gene matches. The CDR3 spans 16 residues. Germline CDR1 and CDR2: LGHDT and YNNKEL (reference sequence). The CDR3 sequence: CASSQGVTGGYNEQFF. The CDR3 nucleotides are TGTGCCAGCAGCCAAGGTGTGACGGGGGGGTACAATGAGCAGTTCTTC.

CDR3 sequence (DNA): TGTGCCAGCAGTCGAAAAACAGGGGTCTCACAACTGTTTTTT. Residues: CASSRKTGVSQLFF. J is TRBJ1-4 and V is TRBV12-3 or TRBV12-4; 7 nucleotides match TRBD1. CDR3 length: 14 amino acids. V shed 5 bases and J 12 bases; nucleotides not matched to a gene: 12.

This rearrangement joins TRBV9 to TRBJ2-5; 7 bases fit TRBD2. Unmatched junction bases numbered 3, after V lost 0 bases and J lost 1 base. The CDR3 contains 15 residues. Germline V gene sequence: CDR1 SGDLS, CDR2 YYNGEE. The CDR3 nucleotides are TGTGCCAGCAGCGTAGCTTGGGGGGGCCAAGAGACCCAGTACTTC. It specifies CASSVAWGGQETQYF.

This clonotype was seen more than once but under ten times. This chain joins TRBV7-7 and TRBJ2-3; D is perhaps TRBD1 or TRBD2 (5 bases each). The V gene lost 1 base and the J gene lost 2 bases, with 10 bases spanning the gap. CDR3 size: 15 residues. Germline loops: CDR1 SSHAT, CDR2 FNYEAQ (reference sequence). DNA for the CDR3: TGTGCCAGCAGCTTAGTTGGGACGGCCACAGATACGCAGTATTTT. The encoded protein is CASSLVGTATDTQYF.

The chain links TRBV7-9 to TRBJ2-7; D gene uncertain. The V end was cut by 1 base, the J end by 4 bases, with 8 bases between. Germline values: CDR1 SEHNR, CDR2 FQNEAQ (reference sequence). The CDR3 loop spans 13 amino acids. CDR3 region: CASSLGVVYEQYF. CDR3 DNA sequence: TGTGCCAGCAGCTTAGGTGTGGTTTACGAGCAGTACTTC.

The chain has TRBV2 and TRBJ2-3, with 8 bases aligning to TRBD2. The CDR3 is made up of 17 amino acids. The germline V gene has CDR1 SNHLY and CDR2 FYNNEI. The trim removed 6 bases at V and 2 bases at J, leaving 13 bases unmatched. For the CDR3, the DNA is TGTGCCAGCAGGGTACCAGCGGGGGTCTTTAACACAGATACGCAGTATTTT. Amino acids: CASRVPAGVFNTDTQYF.

This chain uses TRBV6-5 with TRBJ1-4; D is possibly TRBD1 (5 bases). The V end was cut by 0 bases, the J end by 7 bases, with 9 bases between. From germline, CDR1 is MNHEY and CDR2 SVGAGI. The CDR3 contains 14 residues. The CDR3 region is CASSYSSGGEKLFF. The CDR3 nucleotides are TGTGCCAGCAGTTACTCGTCGGGGGGTGAAAAACTGTTTTTT.

This clonotype was seen at least ten times. V usage is TRBV20-1 and J usage is TRBJ2-1; tentative D call: TRBD2 (5 bases). The CDR3 has 14 residues. Germline-derived CDR1 and CDR2 are DFQATT and SNEGSKA (reference sequence). Trimming stripped 1 base from V and 1 base from J, with 8 bases between. CDR3: CSARVAGSYNEQFF. The CDR3 region has the DNA TGCAGTGCTAGAGTGGCGGGTTCCTACAATGAGCAGTTCTTC.

The CDR3 region is CASSLGSESVTGANVLTF. CDR3 DNA: TGTGCCAGCAGCTTAGGTAGTGAGTCGGTGACTGGGGCCAACGTCCTGACTTTC. The chain joins TRBV11-2 to TRBJ2-6; D is unresolved. Per germline, CDR1 SGHAT and CDR2 FQNNGV. CDR3 length equals 18 residues. Trimming took 1 base from V and 2 from J, leaving 15 bases between them.

This clonotype was counted only a few times. The chain combines TRBV7-2 with TRBJ2-5, with TRBD1 matching over 8 bases. CDR1 is SGHTA and CDR2 is FQGNSA in the germline V gene. With 5 bases clipped from V and 4 bases from J, the junction kept 6 bases outside the gene matches. CDR3 length: 14 amino acids. CDR3 sequence: CASSQGQVAETQYF. As DNA, the CDR3 is TGTGCCAGCAGCCAGGGACAGGTAGCAGAGACCCAGTACTTC.

This clonotype was picked up a small number of times. This chain connects TRBV3-1 to TRBJ2-7; D is possibly TRBD2 (6 bases). This CDR3 is built from 14 residues. V shed 4 bases and J shed 6 bases, with 16 bases lying between them. CDR1 is LGHDT, CDR2 YNNKEL, per germline (reference sequence). The CDR3 DNA is TGTGCCAGCAGCCTGGGACTGGAGGTCCTCGAGCAGTACTTC. Its translation is CASSLGLEVLEQYF.

This clonotype was counted between two and nine times. The chain is built from TRBV19 and TRBJ2-5, with D uncertain. Germline loops: CDR1 LNHDA, CDR2 SQIVND (reference sequence). V shed 5 bases and J shed 4 bases, with 11 bases lying between them. This CDR3 is 13 amino acids long. The CDR3 protein is CASSPDERETQYF. The CDR3 bases are TGTGCCAGTAGTCCGGATGAAAGAGAGACCCAGTACTTC.

V gene TRBV5-1 combines with J gene TRBJ2-2, with 11 bases aligning to TRBD1. Germline V gene sequence: CDR1 SGHRS, CDR2 YFSETQ. This CDR3 contains 15 residues. Unmatched junction bases numbered 6, after V lost 4 bases and J lost 7 bases. In DNA form, the CDR3 reads TGCGCCAGCAGCGGGAGGACAGGGGGCAACGGGGAGCTGTTTTTT. Residues: CASSGRTGGNGELFF.